This T cell receptor beta chain was sequenced in a study of blood T cell repertoires in COVID-19. Symptom resolution, clearance, or two negative PCRs marked the recovered donors of Cohort 3. The V and J ends lost 0 bases and 9 bases respectively, with 15 bases between them. Germline V lookup: CDR1 SNHLY, CDR2 FYNNEI. The CDR3 is made up of 14 amino acids. TCRdb keeps only in-frame clones here, not all; method: immunoSEQ multiplex PCR. The table lists about 440,000 clones, around 90% of them singletons. Sample: PBMCs or T cells enriched from blood (not recorded which). V usage is TRBV2 and J usage is TRBJ2-7, with D maybe TRBD1 (5 bases). This TCR was sampled from a man between 18 and 35 years old who had recovered from COVID-19. The CDR3 is CASSEAFGRAVQYF. The DNA of the CDR3 is TGTGCCAGCAGTGAAGCGTTTGGCAGGGCGGTGCAGTACTTC.